This T cell receptor beta chain was obtained from a study of blood T cells in healthy people across ages. Study-wide results and limits: There were more naive CD4+ cells and higher diversity in long-lived donors than in aged donors. Significant beta diversity loss was already apparent by age roughly 44, declining roughly linearly.

Sample-barcoded 5' priming and a J-beta primer mix drove a second PCR of about 6 to 11 cycles. One entry per CDR3 protein, called by TCRdb with MiXCR from the 5' RACE reads. The table includes around 1,000,000 distinct CDR3 sequences, approximately 25% detected once. Germline-derived CDR1 and CDR2 are SGHVS and FQNEAQ. V shed 6 bases, J shed 0 bases, and the junction held 18 bases outside the gene matches. The CDR3 covers 19 residues. This clonotype has a handful of counts. The target antigen is unknown. Isolating PBMCs gave at least 6 million of these cells per sample. These same records also appear under a second study, on T cells of mothers and their children. That study reports: When mothers and children were related, their normalized repertoire overlap, which was always slightly higher, did not differ significantly from that of unrelated pairs.

The gene calls are TRBV7-8 and TRBJ2-3; 7 positions agree with TRBD2. The receptor comes from a girl aged 2 to 9 in good health. Sequenced: blood. The CDR3 nucleotides read TGTGCCAGCAGTCAACTAGCGAATGAAAGGTATCCTAGCACAGATACGCAGTATTTT. Translation gives CASSQLANERYPSTDTQYF.